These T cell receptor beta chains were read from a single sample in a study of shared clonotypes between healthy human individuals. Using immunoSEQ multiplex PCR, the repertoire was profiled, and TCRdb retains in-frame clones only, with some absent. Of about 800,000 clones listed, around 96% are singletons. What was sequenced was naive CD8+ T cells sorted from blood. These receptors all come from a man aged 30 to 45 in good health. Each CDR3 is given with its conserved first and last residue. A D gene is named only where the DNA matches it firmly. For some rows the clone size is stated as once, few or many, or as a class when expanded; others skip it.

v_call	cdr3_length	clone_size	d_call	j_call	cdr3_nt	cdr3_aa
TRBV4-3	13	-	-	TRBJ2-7	TGCGCCAGCAGCCTCCGGGGTTGGGGCGAGCAGTACTTC	CASSLRGWGEQYF
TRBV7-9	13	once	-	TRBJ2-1	TGTGCCAGCAGCTCCCCCCCGGCGACTGAGCAGTTCTTC	CASSSPPATEQFF
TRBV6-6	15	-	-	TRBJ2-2	TGTGCCAGCAGTTATGCGGAGTCGAACACCGGGGAGCTGTTTTTT	CASSYAESNTGELFF
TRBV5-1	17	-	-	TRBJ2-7	TGCGCCAGCAGCTTGGCCTGGGGGGCGGGAACCTCCTACGAGCAGTACTTC	CASSLAWGAGTSYEQYF
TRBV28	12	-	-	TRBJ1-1	TGTGCCAGCAGTTTTCGGGGGAGTGAAGCTTTCTTT	CASSFRGSEAFF
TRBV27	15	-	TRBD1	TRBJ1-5	TGTGCCAGCAGTTTTGGGAGGGGGCCTAATCAGCCCCAGCATTTT	CASSFGRGPNQPQHF
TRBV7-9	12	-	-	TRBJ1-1	TGTGCCAGCAGCATCACAGCGCCTGAAGCTTTCTTT	CASSITAPEAFF
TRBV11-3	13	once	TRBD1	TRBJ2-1	TGTGCCAGCAGCTTAAACAGGGGAGATGAGCAGTTCTTC	CASSLNRGDEQFF
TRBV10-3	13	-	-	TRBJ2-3	TGTGCCAGTCAAAGCGCGGACACAGATACGCAGTATTTT	CASQSADTDTQYF
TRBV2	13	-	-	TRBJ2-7	TGTGCCAGCAGTGTTGGAGTTAACTACGAGCAGTACTTC	CASSVGVNYEQYF
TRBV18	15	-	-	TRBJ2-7	TGTGCCAGCTCACCACGGCCAGGTTCATCCTACGAGCAGTACTTC	CASSPRPGSSYEQYF
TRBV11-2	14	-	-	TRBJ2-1	TGTGCCAGCAGCTTAGACGGGTTTACCCATGAGCAGTTCTTC	CASSLDGFTHEQFF
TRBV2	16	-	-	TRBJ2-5	TGTGCCAGCAGTGTAATGGACCCGACTCCACAAGAGACCCAGTACTTC	CASSVMDPTPQETQYF
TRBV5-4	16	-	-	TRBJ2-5	TGTGCCAGCAGCTCCCCTAGGGCAGGGGAGGGAGAGACCCAGTACTTC	CASSSPRAGEGETQYF
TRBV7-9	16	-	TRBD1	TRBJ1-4	TGTGCCAGCAGCTGGGGACAGGAAGAGGCTAATGAAAAACTGTTTTTT	CASSWGQEEANEKLFF
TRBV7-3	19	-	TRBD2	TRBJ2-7	TGTGCCAGCAGCCCCCCGAGACTAGCGGGAGGACAAGTAGGCTACGAGCAGTACTTC	CASSPPRLAGGQVGYEQYF
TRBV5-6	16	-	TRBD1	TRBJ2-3	TGTGCCAGCAGCGTGATACAGGGGGCCGTCACAGATACGCAGTATTTT	CASSVIQGAVTDTQYF
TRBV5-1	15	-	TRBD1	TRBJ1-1	TGCGCCAGCAGCTTATCCCAGGACAGGGTCACTGAAGCTTTCTTT	CASSLSQDRVTEAFF
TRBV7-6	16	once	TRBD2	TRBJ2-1	TGTGCCAGCAGCTTAATCGCGGGAGGGTCCTACAATGAGCAGTTCTTC	CASSLIAGGSYNEQFF
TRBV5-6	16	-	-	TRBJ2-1	TGTGCCAGCAGCTTGGGGTCCCTAGCTAGCGTTGGTGAGCAGTTCTTC	CASSLGSLASVGEQFF
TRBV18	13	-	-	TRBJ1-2	TGTGCCAGCTCACGTCCGCGTTCCTATGGCTACACCTTC	CASSRPRSYGYTF
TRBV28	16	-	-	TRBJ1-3	TGTGCCAGCAGTCCGACAGGTTCTATCTCTGGAAACACCATATATTTT	CASSPTGSISGNTIYF
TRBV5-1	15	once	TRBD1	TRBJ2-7	TGCGCCAGCAGCTTTCGACAGGGGAGGCTCGACGAGCAGTACTTC	CASSFRQGRLDEQYF
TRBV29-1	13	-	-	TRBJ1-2	TGCAGCGTTGAAGATGGAGACACCTATGGCTACACCTTC	CSVEDGDTYGYTF
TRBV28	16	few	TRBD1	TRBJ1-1	TGTGCCAGCAGGCGTAGGGACAGGGGGTTGGACACTGAAGCTTTCTTT	CASRRRDRGLDTEAFF
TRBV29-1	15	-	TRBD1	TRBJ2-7	TGCAGCGTTATCCCCTCGGGGACAGAAAACTACGAGCAGTACTTC	CSVIPSGTENYEQYF
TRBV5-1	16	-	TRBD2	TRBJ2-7	TGCGCCAGCAGCTTGGAGGGGACTAGCGGGAGCAGCGAGCAGTACTTC	CASSLEGTSGSSEQYF
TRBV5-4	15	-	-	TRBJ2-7	TGTGCCAGCAGCCCAATCCCTATGGGTTCCTACGAGCAGTACTTC	CASSPIPMGSYEQYF
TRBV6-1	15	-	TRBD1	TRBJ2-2	TGTGCCAGCAGTGAACAGGGACAGGGTACCGGGGAGCTGTTTTTT	CASSEQGQGTGELFF
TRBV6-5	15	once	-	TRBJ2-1	TGTGCCAGCAGTCGATCGGGACTCTCGGGCAATGAGCAGTTCTTC	CASSRSGLSGNEQFF
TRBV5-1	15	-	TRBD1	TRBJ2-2	TGCGCCAGCAGCTGGGGGACAGGGAACACCGGGGAGCTGTTTTTT	CASSWGTGNTGELFF
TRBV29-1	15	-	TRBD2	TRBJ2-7	TGCAGCGTTGAGCGGGGGCTAGCGGGAGCGGGTGAGCAGTACTTC	CSVERGLAGAGEQYF
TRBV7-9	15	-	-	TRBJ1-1	TGTGCCAGCAGCTTACAAATTGTACGGAACACTGAAGCTTTCTTT	CASSLQIVRNTEAFF
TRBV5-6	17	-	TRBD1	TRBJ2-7	TGTGCCAGCAGCTTCCGGGCCCTGGGACAGGACCCGTACGAGCAGTACTTC	CASSFRALGQDPYEQYF
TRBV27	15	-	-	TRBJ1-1	TGTGCCAGCAGTTTGACTAGAAGGGTACACACTGAAGCTTTCTTT	CASSLTRRVHTEAFF
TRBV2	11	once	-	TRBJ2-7	TGTGCCAGCAGTGCGACCTACGAGCAGTACTTC	CASSATYEQYF
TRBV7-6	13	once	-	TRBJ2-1	TGTGCCAGCAGCTTAGGTCAGTACAATGAGCAGTTCTTC	CASSLGQYNEQFF
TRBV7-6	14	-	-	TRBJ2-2	TGTGCCAGCAGCTTAGAAGCGAACACCGGGGAGCTGTTTTTT	CASSLEANTGELFF
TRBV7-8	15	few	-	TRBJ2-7	TGTGCCAGCAGCCACGGGGCCGGGCTATCCTACGAGCAGTACTTC	CASSHGAGLSYEQYF
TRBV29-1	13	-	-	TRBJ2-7	TGCAGCGTTGTGAGGTCAACCTCCTACGAGCAGTACTTC	CSVVRSTSYEQYF
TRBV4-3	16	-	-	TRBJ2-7	TGCGCCAGCAGCCAAGATGTTTACGGCGCAGTCTACGAGCAGTACTTC	CASSQDVYGAVYEQYF
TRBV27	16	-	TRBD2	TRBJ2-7	TGTGCCAGCAGCCCGGGACTAGCGGGAGTTTTACGCGAGCAGTACTTC	CASSPGLAGVLREQYF
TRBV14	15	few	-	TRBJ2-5	TGTGCCAGCAGCCAAGGCGAAGGACTGCAAGAGACCCAGTACTTC	CASSQGEGLQETQYF
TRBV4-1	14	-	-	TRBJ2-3	TGCGCCAGCAGGTCTACAATACTGGGAGATACGCAGTATTTT	CASRSTILGDTQYF
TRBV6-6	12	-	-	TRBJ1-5	TGTGCCACCGCATATAGCAATCAGCCCCAGCATTTT	CATAYSNQPQHF